Each of the 18 T cell receptor beta chains below was sequenced from the same sample in a study of T cell changes during pregnancy in multiple sclerosis. Assay: immunoSEQ multiplex PCR; the TCRdb copy retains only in-frame clones and omits some. The sample contains around 47,000 clones, approximately 96% of which appear only once. The source was peripheral blood, collected in the second trimester of pregnancy. The receptors were gathered from a female donor with multiple sclerosis, enrolled in a pregnancy study.

The chain couples TRBV2 to TRBJ2-7; 7 bases are shared with TRBD1. Trimming took 5 bases from V and 7 from J; bases not matched to a gene: 8. CDR3 size: 13 residues. The germline CDR1 and CDR2 sequences are SNHLY and FYNNEI. CDR3 amino acids: CASSNRGPMEQYF. The CDR3 DNA reads TGTGCCAGCAGTAACAGGGGCCCTATGGAGCAGTACTTC.

The chain links TRBV7-2 to TRBJ2-1; D perhaps matches TRBD2 (7 bases). Germline-derived CDR1 and CDR2 are SGHTA and FQGNSA. The CDR3 sequence is 17 residues long. V was cut by 5 bases and J by 0 bases, with 17 bases left in between. The CDR3 sequence: CASSPYPGGASYNEQFF. Here the CDR3 DNA reads TGTGCCAGCAGCCCGTATCCTGGGGGGGCCTCCTACAATGAGCAGTTCTTC. The full variable domain, its missing parts supplied by reference TRBV7-2 and TRBJ2-1, is GAGVSQSPSNKVTEKGKDVELRCDPISGHTALYWYRQSLGQGLEFLIYFQGNSAPDKSGLPSDRFSAERTGGSVSTLTIQRTQQEDSAVYLCASSPYPGGASYNEQFFGPGTRLTVL.

In DNA, the CDR3 is TGTGCCAGCAGCGTAGGACAGAGCAATCAGCCCCAGCATTTT. It is translated as CASSVGQSNQPQHF. The chain employs TRBV9 and TRBJ1-5; the D gene is possibly TRBD1 (5 bases). Trimming stripped 0 bases from V and 1 base from J, with 5 bases between. CDR1 is SGDLS and CDR2 is YYNGEE in the germline V gene. CDR3 size: 14 residues. Full variable domain (outside the CDR3, taken from reference TRBV9 and TRBJ1-5): DSGVTQTPKHLITATGQRVTLRCSPRSGDLSVYWYQQSLDQGLQFLIQYYNGEERAKGNILERFSAQQFPDLHSELNLSSLELGDSALYFCASSVGQSNQPQHFGDGTRLSIL.

The chain has TRBV6-1 and TRBJ1-2; possible D gene TRBD1, 6 bases. Germline CDR1 is MNHNS and CDR2 is SASEGT. The ends were cut back, 6 bases at V and 0 bases at J, with 8 bases in the middle. This CDR3 has 13 amino acids. Here the CDR3 reads CASRDRANYGYTF. The CDR3 DNA reads as TGTGCCAGCAGGGACAGAGCTAACTATGGCTACACCTTC.

CDR3 sequence (DNA): TGTGCCAGCTCACCACCAGGGGCAGGGACATCGGCTTATGGCTACACCTTC. Encoded protein: CASSPPGAGTSAYGYTF. This rearrangement joins TRBV18 to TRBJ1-2; the D gene is possibly TRBD1 (6 bases). The germline gives CDR1 KGHSH, CDR2 LQKENI. This CDR3 has 17 amino acids. The ends were cut back, 0 bases at V and 5 bases at J, with 19 bases in the middle. Looking up the rest from reference TRBV18 and TRBJ1-2 gives the full variable domain: NAGVMQNPRHLVRRRGQEARLRCSPMKGHSHVYWYRQLPEEGLKFMVYLQKENIIDESGMPKERFSAEFPKEGPSILRIQQVVRGDSAAYFCASSPPGAGTSAYGYTFGSGTRLTVV.

The chain joins TRBV29-1 to TRBJ1-2; tentative D call: TRBD1 (5 bases). CDR1 and CDR2 from the germline V gene are SQVTM and ANQGSEA. The CDR3 is 13 residues long. V dropped 4 bases and J dropped 8 bases, with 17 bases sitting between them. The CDR3 nucleotides read TGCAGCGTTGGAGGGACTGAATCGGGAGGCTACACCTTC. It encodes CSVGGTESGGYTF.

The chain links TRBV28 to TRBJ1-5, with a tentative D call TRBD1 (5 bases). The CDR3 covers 12 residues. Germline lookup yields CDR1 MDHEN and CDR2 SYDVKM. Deletions cut 7 bases from V and 6 bases from J, with 10 bases between. The CDR3 here is CASNQGAQPQHF. The DNA for the CDR3 is TGTGCCAGCAACCAGGGTGCTCAGCCCCAGCATTTT. Filled out from reference TRBV28 and TRBJ1-5, the complete variable domain reads DVKVTQSSRYLVKRTGEKVFLECVQDMDHENMFWYRQDPGLGLRLIYFSYDVKMKEKGDIPEGYSVSREKKERFSLILESASTNQTSMYLCASNQGAQPQHFGDGTRLSIL.

The sample holds one count of this clone. This chain's CDR3 is CASSMDRGGTEAFF. The CDR3 nucleotides are TGTGCCAGTAGTATGGACAGGGGGGGCACTGAAGCTTTCTTT. The chain links TRBV19 to TRBJ1-1; TRBD1 agrees at 10 bases. The CDR3 consists of 14 residues. V lost 3 bases and J lost 4; bases outside the gene matches: 2. Germline V gene data show CDR1 as LNHDA and CDR2 as SQIVND (reference sequence).

The chain has TRBV4-1 and TRBJ2-7; TRBD1 matches at 7 bases. The CDR3 sequence is 16 residues long. CDR1 is MGHRA, CDR2 YSYEKL, per germline. After removal of 3 bases from V and 3 bases from J, the junction contained 11 bases not matched to a gene. The CDR3 is CASSQEVQGIVYEQYF. DNA for the CDR3: TGCGCCAGCAGCCAGGAGGTACAGGGGATAGTCTACGAGCAGTACTTC.

The CDR3 region is CASSLGVVTSYEQYF. The CDR3 DNA follows: TGTGCCAGCAGCTTAGGAGTTGTCACCTCCTACGAGCAGTACTTC. The chain recombines TRBV7-8 with TRBJ2-7; D gene ambiguous. This CDR3 spans 15 amino acids. The V gene lost 1 base and the J gene lost 0 bases, with 10 bases spanning the gap. Germline values: CDR1 SGHVS, CDR2 FQNEAQ.

The CDR3 DNA follows: TGCGCCAGCAGCTTTAGGCGGGACGGAAGGACTGAAGCTTTCTTT. Protein: CASSFRRDGRTEAFF. This chain links TRBV5-1 with TRBJ1-1; D possibly corresponds to TRBD1 (5 bases). The CDR3 spans 15 residues. V was trimmed by 2 bases and J by 5 bases, leaving 16 bases between them. CDR1 SGHRS and CDR2 YFSETQ come from the germline V gene.

V usage is TRBV19 and J usage is TRBJ1-2; no clear D gene. Trimming shortened V by 7 bases and J by 3 bases, and 9 bases separated the two germline ends. The germline gives CDR1 LNHDA, CDR2 SQIVND (reference sequence). CDR3 length: 12 residues. The CDR3 here is CASKSIDYGYTF. The CDR3 bases are TGTGCCAGTAAATCAATAGACTATGGCTACACCTTC.

The gene calls are TRBV6-5 and TRBJ2-5; 7 positions agree with TRBD1. Germline V gene data show CDR1 as MNHEY and CDR2 as SVGAGI. Trimming took 6 bases from V and 4 from J; bases not matched to a gene: 8. The CDR3 covers 14 residues. The CDR3: CASRSRGQRETQYF. The CDR3 region has the DNA TGTGCCAGCAGATCAAGGGGACAGAGAGAGACCCAGTACTTC.

Concerning this clone: The germline gene is not matched at one end of the junction; a read error may be the cause. The chain couples TRBV28 to TRBJ1-4; D is ambiguous. The CDR3 is made up of 15 amino acids. CDR1 and CDR2 (germline): MDHEN, SYDVKM. The CDR3 DNA is TGTGCCAGCACTTTAGCGGGGAAGGCTAATGAAAAACTGTTTTTT. Protein product: CASTLAGKANEKLFF.

This clone was detected a few times. The rearrangement links TRBV14 to TRBJ2-1, with TRBD2 as a possible D gene (5 bases). The CDR3 length is 14 residues. The germline gives CDR1 SGHDN, CDR2 FVKESK. Trimming shortened V by 3 bases and J by 4 bases, and 10 bases separated the two germline ends. As DNA, the CDR3 is TGTGCCAGCAGCCATAGAGGGATTTACAATGAGCAGTTCTTC. Its translation is CASSHRGIYNEQFF.

This rearrangement joins TRBV5-8 to TRBJ1-1; TRBD1 aligns across 7 bases. This CDR3 is 16 amino acids long. V lost 9 bases, J lost 0 bases, and 14 bases stayed unmatched. Germline CDR1 is SGHTS and CDR2 is YDEGEE. As DNA, the CDR3 is TGTGCCACTTCGCGGATCGCGGGACAGCTGAACACTGAAGCTTTCTTT. It codes for CATSRIAGQLNTEAFF. Looking up the rest from reference TRBV5-8 and TRBJ1-1 gives the full variable domain: EAGVTQSPTHLIKTRGQQATLRCSPISGHTSVYWYQQALGLGLQFLLWYDEGEERNRGNFPPRFSGRQFPNYSSELNVNALELEDSALYLCATSRIAGQLNTEAFFGQGTRLTVV.

V gene TRBV11-2 combines with J gene TRBJ1-4, with TRBD1 identical over 9 bases. Germline V lookup: CDR1 SGHAT, CDR2 FQNNGV. The CDR3 length is 15 residues. Trimming cost V 3 bases and J 3 bases; bases outside gene matches: 2. CDR3 amino acids: CASSFGTGSNEKLFF. The CDR3 nucleotides are TGTGCCAGCAGCTTCGGGACAGGGTCTAATGAAAAACTGTTTTTT.

The DNA of the CDR3 is TGTGCCAATCCCCTCGTTGGGAGCTCCTACAATGAGCAGTTCTTC. This sequence encodes CANPLVGSSYNEQFF. The gene calls are TRBV2 and TRBJ2-1; tentatively, D is TRBD2 (5 bases). The CDR3 runs 15 residues. Germline V gene sequence: CDR1 SNHLY, CDR2 FYNNEI. Trimming shortened V by 10 bases and J by 0 bases, and 16 bases separated the two germline ends.